What follows describes a single TCR beta chain. What was amplified from RNA transcripts were TCR beta CDR3 regions. HTBI primers drove first-round RT-PCR of the TCR CDR3. MiXCR, applied by TCRdb to the multiplex PCR reads, yields one record per CDR3 protein. Altogether over 700,000 distinct CDR3 sequences are present, around 19% being singletons, with the ten largest covering over 15%. Lactation, pregnancy, other autoimmune disease or uncontrolled infection led to exclusion of patients. Sample collection date corresponds to first hyperthyroidism diagnosis, prior to any ophthalmopathy symptoms. Isolation of PBMCs was performed on 8 to 10 ml fresh peripheral blood. The data belong to a study of T cells in Graves' hyperthyroidism and ophthalmopathy. Study-level background: Once the initial diagnosis was made, peripheral blood was obtained before any treatment.

The source of this sequence is a woman in her 50s with Graves' hyperthyroidism that later progressed to Graves' ophthalmopathy. Sequenced input: blood.

The CDR3 coding sequence is TGCAGTGCTAGAGCACCGGGACAGGGTTCAGAGACCCAGTACTTC. Translated: CSARAPGQGSETQYF. V usage is TRBV20-1 and J usage is TRBJ2-5; 9 nucleotides match TRBD1. There are 15 residues in the CDR3. Losses at the gene ends were 1 base for V and 4 bases for J; bases not matched to a gene: 7. The germline V gene has CDR1 DFQATT and CDR2 SNEGSKA (reference sequence).